Below, 27 T cell receptor beta chains from the same sample are listed, as sequenced in a study of identical twins. In TCRdb, the 5' RACE reads were re-called with MiXCR into one record per CDR3 protein. This sample has 450,000 to 650,000 distinct CDR3 sequences, with 9.5% to 10% found just once. This sample was shared with a second study, whose subject was yellow fever vaccine responses in identical twins.

Sequencing was done on a sample of PBMCs. The receptors stem from a woman aged 18-29 years in good health.

A remark on this clonotype: A much larger clone lies a single base off, so this may be a read error. The chain has TRBV29-1 and TRBJ1-2, with TRBD1 identical over 7 bases. CDR1 and CDR2 (germline): SQVTM, ANQGSEA. The CDR3 spans 13 residues. The V segment lost 4 bases and the J segment 5 bases; nucleotides outside the gene matches: 7. As DNA, the CDR3 is TGCAGCGTTGTAGGGGGCCCGTCGTATGGCTACACCTTC. It specifies CSVVGGPSYGYTF. The entire variable domain, with the rest obtained from reference TRBV29-1 and TRBJ1-2, is as follows: SAVISQKPSRDICQRGTSLTIQCQVDSQVTMMFWYRQQPGQSLTLIATANQGSEATYESGFVIDKFPISRPNLTFSTLTVSNMSPEDSSIYLCSVVGGPSYGYTFGSGTRLTVV.

This clonotype was picked up many times. The gene calls are TRBV12-3 or TRBV12-4 and TRBJ1-1; D gene unclear. V was pared by 6 bases and J by 1 base, with 9 bases between. CDR3 length: 13 residues. CDR3 protein: CASSPQPNTEAFF. CDR3 DNA: TGTGCCAGCAGCCCTCAGCCGAACACTGAAGCTTTCTTT.

This clonotype was seen repeatedly, ten times or more. V and J are TRBV20-1 and TRBJ2-1; D unresolved. The CDR3 has 13 residues. Germline V gene lookup returns CDR1 DFQATT and CDR2 SNEGSKA (reference sequence). Trimming left V 3 bases short and J 3 bases short, with 9 bases between. The CDR3 nucleotides read TGCAGTGCTAGCCGGACGGACTACAATGAGCAGTTCTTC. This encodes CSASRTDYNEQFF.

The sample holds many counts of this clonotype. This chain joins TRBV6-2 or TRBV6-3 and TRBJ2-2; maybe TRBD2 (5 bases). Trimming shortened V by 2 bases and J by 5 bases, and 6 bases separated the two germline ends. This CDR3 spans 13 amino acids. Looked up from germline, CDR1 is MNHEY and CDR2 is SVGEGT. This CDR3 reads CASSYPGTGELFF. In DNA, the CDR3 is TGTGCCAGCAGTTACCCGGGGACCGGGGAGCTGTTTTTT.

This clonotype occurred many times. The chain uses TRBV3-1 and TRBJ2-7; no clear D gene. CDR1 and CDR2 (germline): LGHDT, YNNKEL (reference sequence). CDR3 length equals 14 residues. V lost 1 base and J lost 4, with 11 bases in between. CDR3 in amino acids: CASSQAVAGYEQYF. CDR3 sequence (DNA): TGTGCCAGCAGCCAAGCGGTGGCAGGTTACGAGCAGTACTTC.

This chain connects TRBV7-9 to TRBJ2-7; D may be TRBD1 or TRBD2 (6 bases each). The V end was cut by 5 bases, the J end by 4 bases, with 15 bases between. CDR1 and CDR2 (germline): SEHNR, FQNEAQ (reference sequence). The CDR3 consists of 14 residues. In DNA form, the CDR3 reads TGTGCCAGCAGCAAAGGGGGGCAGATATACGAGCAGTACTTC. Its protein product is CASSKGGQIYEQYF. Drawing the rest from reference TRBV7-9 and TRBJ2-7, the complete variable domain is DTGVSQNPRHKITKRGQNVTFRCDPISEHNRLYWYRQTLGQGPEFLTYFQNEAQLEKSRLLSDRFSAERPKGSFSTLEIQRTEQGDSAMYLCASSKGGQIYEQYFGPGTRLTVT.

There are a few counts of this clonotype. CDR3: CACPIYRRETQYF. The CDR3 DNA reads as TGTGCCTGCCCCATCTATAGGAGAGAGACCCAGTACTTC. This chain joins TRBV30 and TRBJ2-5; unclear D gene. The CDR3 loop spans 13 amino acids. Germline loops: CDR1 GTSNPN, CDR2 SVGIG (reference sequence). Between the trimmed V and J ends, which lost 6 bases and 4 bases, there was a span of 15 bases. Full variable domain (outside the CDR3, taken from reference TRBV30 and TRBJ2-5): SQTIHQWPATLVQPVGSPLSLECTVEGTSNPNLYWYRQAAGRGLQLLFYSVGIGQISSEVPQNLSASRPQDRQFILSSKKLLLSDSGFYLCACPIYRRETQYFGPGTRLLVL.

The V gene is TRBV28, the J gene TRBJ2-3, with unresolved D. Germline V lookup: CDR1 MDHEN, CDR2 SYDVKM. V lost 2 bases and J lost 2, with 11 bases in between. This CDR3 is built from 15 residues. CDR3 nucleotides: TGTGCCAGCAGTTTAAGGAACCTACACACAGATACGCAGTATTTT. Its protein product is CASSLRNLHTDTQYF.

Details on this clonotype: This clone may be a read error of a much larger clone one base away. This CDR3 is CSARVGGASETQYF. As DNA, the CDR3 is TGCAGTGCTAGAGTTGGGGGGGCCTCGGAGACCCAGTACTTC. V gene TRBV20-1 combines with J gene TRBJ2-5, with D perhaps TRBD2 (7 bases). V lost 1 base and J 5 bases, leaving 14 bases between the germline ends. CDR3 size: 14 residues. Germline-derived CDR1 and CDR2 are DFQATT and SNEGSKA (reference sequence).

This clonotype was recorded many times. V gene TRBV12-3 or TRBV12-4 combines with J gene TRBJ2-5, with D maybe TRBD2 (6 bases). V lost 1 base and J 4 bases, leaving 13 bases between the germline ends. The CDR3 is 15 amino acids. The CDR3 DNA follows: TGTGCCAGCAGTTTAGAGGGACTGGTGCGAGAGACCCAGTACTTC. It yields the protein CASSLEGLVRETQYF.

The chain is built from TRBV7-6 and TRBJ2-7; 8 bases are shared with TRBD2. With V trimmed by 3 bases and J by 2 bases, 6 bases remained unmatched. The CDR3 is 15 amino acids. The germline V gene has CDR1 SGHVS and CDR2 FNYEAQ. CDR3 in amino acids: CASSFEAGDTYEQYF. CDR3 DNA: TGTGCCAGCAGCTTTGAAGCGGGGGACACCTACGAGCAGTACTTC.

This clonotype has a handful of counts. An end of the junction differs from the germline gene, which may be a read error. The chain combines TRBV11-2 with TRBJ2-7; a possible D gene is TRBD2 (6 bases). The length of the CDR3 is 13 residues. Looked up from germline, CDR1 is SGHAT and CDR2 is FQNNGV. CDR3 residues: CASSLEAGLSKSF. The CDR3 DNA reads TGTGCCAGCAGCTTAGAAGCGGGCCTCTCAAAGAGCTTC.

About this clonotype itself: At one end, the junction sequence differs from germline, possibly due to a read error. The V call is TRBV20-1, the J call TRBJ2-1; 8 positions agree with TRBD2. Germline-derived CDR1 and CDR2 are DFQATT and SNEGSKA (reference sequence). The CDR3 runs to 16 residues. For the CDR3, the DNA is TGCTGTGCTAGAGCTTATACTAGCGGAGCCTACAATGAGCAGTTCTTC. Its protein product is CCARAYTSGAYNEQFF.

This clonotype was seen many times. V and J are TRBV29-1 and TRBJ1-2; unclear D gene. V was shortened by 3 bases and J by 8 bases, with 10 bases between the two germline ends. CDR1 is SQVTM and CDR2 is ANQGSEA in the germline V gene. The CDR3 sequence is 11 residues long. The CDR3 DNA is TGCAGCGTTGATGGCCTTGGGGGCTACACCTTC. It encodes CSVDGLGGYTF.

The rearrangement uses TRBV28 and TRBJ1-6, with 11 bases lining up with TRBD1. This CDR3 contains 14 residues. Per germline, CDR1 MDHEN and CDR2 SYDVKM. V lost 6 bases, J lost 9 bases, and 4 bases stayed unmatched. In DNA form, the CDR3 reads TGTGCCAGCAGACCCGGGACAGGGGGTTCACCCCTCCACTTT. This codes for CASRPGTGGSPLHF.

This clonotype came up many times. The J gene is TRBJ2-5, the V gene TRBV25-1; D is undetermined. The CDR3 has 13 amino acids. Germline-derived CDR1 and CDR2 are MGHDK and SYGVNS. The V gene lost 4 bases and the J gene lost 2 bases, with 8 bases spanning the gap. The CDR3 here is CASSGDFQETQYF. The CDR3 DNA is TGTGCCAGCAGTGGCGACTTTCAAGAGACCCAGTACTTC.

This clonotype occurred many times. V is TRBV12-3 or TRBV12-4 and J is TRBJ2-7, with D perhaps TRBD1 (6 bases). The CDR3 runs 15 residues. Trimming took 1 base from V and 3 from J, leaving 13 bases between them. The CDR3 sequence is CASSLGRDRNYEQYF. The CDR3 DNA follows: TGTGCCAGCAGTTTAGGAAGAGACAGGAACTACGAGCAGTACTTC.

This chain uses TRBV7-8 with TRBJ2-3; D remains ambiguous. Germline CDR1 reads SGHVS; CDR2 reads FQNEAQ. V gave up 5 bases and J gave up 0 bases, with 15 bases separating them. The CDR3 spans 16 residues. The CDR3 DNA sequence: TGTGCCAGCAGCCATATTCGGACGACTAGCACAGATACGCAGTATTTT. This gives the protein CASSHIRTTSTDTQYF.

The V call is TRBV5-1, the J call TRBJ2-3, with 9 bases lining up with TRBD2. This CDR3 comprises 18 residues. CDR1 SGHRS and CDR2 YFSETQ come from the germline V gene. The J segment lost 4 bases and the V segment lost 4 bases, leaving 16 bases of the junction unmatched. In DNA, the CDR3 is TGCGCCAGCAGCCGTACTGATCAAGCGGGGGGACTCGCAGATACGCAGTATTTT. Amino acids: CASSRTDQAGGLADTQYF.

The chain links TRBV10-2 to TRBJ1-6; D is unresolved. Per germline, CDR1 WSHSY and CDR2 SAAADI. Trimming cost V 0 bases and J 8 bases, with 5 bases left between them. The CDR3 totals 13 residues. The CDR3 is CASSESWYSPLHF. CDR3 nucleotide sequence: TGCGCCAGCAGTGAGTCGTGGTATTCACCCCTCCACTTT.

The V call is TRBV5-6, the J call TRBJ2-2; 9 nucleotides agree with TRBD2. V was clipped by 0 bases and J by 7 bases; unmatched bases: 7. Germline V gives CDR1 SGHDT, CDR2 YYEEEE. This CDR3 has 16 amino acids. The CDR3: CASSLGLAALGGELFF. Written as DNA, the CDR3 is TGTGCCAGCAGCTTGGGACTAGCGGCTCTGGGCGGGGAGCTGTTTTTT. Based on the CDR3 plus reference TRBV5-6 and TRBJ2-2, the full variable domain is DAGVTQSPTHLIKTRGQQVTLRCSPKSGHDTVSWYQQALGQGPQFIFQYYEEEERQRGNFPDRFSGHQFPNYSSELNVNALLLGDSALYLCASSLGLAALGGELFFGEGSRLTVL.

This clonotype was seen many times. V and J are TRBV12-3 or TRBV12-4 and TRBJ2-7; D is unclear. The CDR3 loop spans 12 amino acids. V lost 5 bases and J 4 bases, leaving 9 bases between the germline ends. This CDR3 is CASSPVTYEQYF. CDR3 sequence (DNA): TGTGCCAGCAGTCCGGTCACTTACGAGCAGTACTTC.

In DNA form, the CDR3 reads TGTGCCAGCAGTTTGAATCTTGGGGGTTTTGTTTTATTCAATGAGCAGTTCTTC. Its protein product is CASSLNLGGFVLFNEQFF. The rearrangement joins TRBV12-3 or TRBV12-4 to TRBJ2-1, with D perhaps TRBD1 or TRBD2 (5 bases each). Trimming shortened V by 3 bases and J by 6 bases, and 24 bases separated the two germline ends. CDR3 length: 18 amino acids.

Many counts were recorded for this clonotype. The chain is built from TRBV5-1 and TRBJ2-1, with D perhaps TRBD2 (5 bases). The germline gives CDR1 SGHRS, CDR2 YFSETQ. V was trimmed by 4 bases and J by 9 bases, leaving 14 bases between them. The CDR3 contains 13 residues. The CDR3 DNA is TGCGCCAGCAGCGGGCGAGGGTTCATTGAGCAGTTCTTC. Its protein product is CASSGRGFIEQFF.

The V call is TRBV7-9, the J call TRBJ1-4; D gene ambiguous. The germline V gene encodes CDR1 SEHNR and CDR2 FQNEAQ (reference sequence). V was shortened by 5 bases and J by 7 bases, with 11 bases between the two germline ends. The CDR3 loop spans 13 amino acids. CDR3 DNA: TGTGCCAGCAGCCCCCTCTCGGGTGAAAAACTGTTTTTT. Protein: CASSPLSGEKLFF.

The V and J genes are TRBV5-1 and TRBJ2-3; TRBD2 matches 11 bases. This CDR3 contains 14 residues. The trim removed 7 bases at V and 5 bases at J, leaving 6 bases unmatched. From germline, CDR1 is SGHRS and CDR2 YFSETQ. The CDR3 region has the DNA TGCGCCAGCCAAATAGCGGGGGGGCTAGATACGCAGTATTTT. Protein product: CASQIAGGLDTQYF.

The sample holds many counts of this clonotype. The rearrangement joins TRBV3-1 to TRBJ2-5; D remains unclear. Per the germline V gene, CDR1 is LGHDT and CDR2 is YNNKEL (reference sequence). CDR3 length: 11 amino acids. V was shortened by 6 bases and J by 5 bases, with 7 bases between the two germline ends. Written as DNA, the CDR3 is TGTGCCAGCAGGCGAGAGGAGACCCAGTACTTC. Translation: CASRREETQYF.